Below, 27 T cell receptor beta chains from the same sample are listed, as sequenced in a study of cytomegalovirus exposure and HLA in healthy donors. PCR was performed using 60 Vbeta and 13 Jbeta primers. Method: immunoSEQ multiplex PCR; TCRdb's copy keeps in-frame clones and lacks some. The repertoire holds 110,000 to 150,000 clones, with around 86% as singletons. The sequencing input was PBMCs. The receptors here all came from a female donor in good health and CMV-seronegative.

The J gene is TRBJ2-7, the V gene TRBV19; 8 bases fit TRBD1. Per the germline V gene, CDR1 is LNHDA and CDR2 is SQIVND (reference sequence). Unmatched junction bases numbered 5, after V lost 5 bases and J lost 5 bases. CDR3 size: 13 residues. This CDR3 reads CASSAAGGHEQYF. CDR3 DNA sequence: TGTGCCAGTAGTGCCGCAGGGGGCCACGAGCAGTACTTC.

CDR3 DNA: TGCGCCAGCAGCCAAGATAGGGAGCAGTGGTCCGCAGAGACCCAGTACTTC. Protein product: CASSQDREQWSAETQYF. This chain connects TRBV4-1 to TRBJ2-5; a possible D gene is TRBD2 (5 bases). V was shortened by 0 bases and J by 4 bases, with 18 bases between the two germline ends. The CDR3 has 17 amino acids. Germline-derived CDR1 and CDR2 are MGHRA and YSYEKL.

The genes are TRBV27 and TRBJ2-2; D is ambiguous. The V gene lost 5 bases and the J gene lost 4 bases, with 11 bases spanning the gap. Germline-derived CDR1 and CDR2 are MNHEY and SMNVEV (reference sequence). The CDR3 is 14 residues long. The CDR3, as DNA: TGTGCCAGCAGTCACACAGAGTCCACCGGGGAGCTGTTTTTT. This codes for CASSHTESTGELFF.

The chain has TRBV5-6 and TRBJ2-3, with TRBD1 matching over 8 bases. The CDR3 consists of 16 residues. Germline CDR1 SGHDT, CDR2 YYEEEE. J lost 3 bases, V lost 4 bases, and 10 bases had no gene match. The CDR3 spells CASSIMDREWTDTQYF. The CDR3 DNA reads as TGTGCCAGCAGCATCATGGACAGGGAGTGGACAGATACGCAGTATTTT.

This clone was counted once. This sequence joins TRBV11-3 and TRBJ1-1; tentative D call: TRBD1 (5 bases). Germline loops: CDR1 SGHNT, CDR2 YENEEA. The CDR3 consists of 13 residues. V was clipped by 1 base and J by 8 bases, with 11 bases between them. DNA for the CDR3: TGTGCCAGCAGCTTAGGGTTTTCAGGGGAAGCTTTCTTT. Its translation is CASSLGFSGEAFF.

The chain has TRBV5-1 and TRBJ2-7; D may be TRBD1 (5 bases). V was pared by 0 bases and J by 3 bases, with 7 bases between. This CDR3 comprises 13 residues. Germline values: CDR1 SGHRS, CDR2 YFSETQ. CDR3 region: CASSLETGYEQYF. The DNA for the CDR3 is TGCGCCAGCAGCTTGGAAACAGGCTACGAGCAGTACTTC.

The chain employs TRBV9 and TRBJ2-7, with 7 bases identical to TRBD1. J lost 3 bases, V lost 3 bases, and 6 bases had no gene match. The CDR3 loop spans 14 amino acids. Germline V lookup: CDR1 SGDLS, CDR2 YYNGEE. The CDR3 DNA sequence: TGTGCCAGCAGCGGACAGGGAATTGGCTACGAGCAGTACTTC. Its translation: CASSGQGIGYEQYF. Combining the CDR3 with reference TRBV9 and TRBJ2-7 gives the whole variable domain DSGVTQTPKHLITATGQRVTLRCSPRSGDLSVYWYQQSLDQGLQFLIQYYNGEERAKGNILERFSAQQFPDLHSELNLSSLELGDSALYFCASSGQGIGYEQYFGPGTRLTVT.

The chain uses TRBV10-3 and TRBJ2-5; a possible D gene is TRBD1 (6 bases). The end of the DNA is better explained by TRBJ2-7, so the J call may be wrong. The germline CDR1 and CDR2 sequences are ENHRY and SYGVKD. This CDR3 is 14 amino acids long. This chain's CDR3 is CAISENRDTYEQYF. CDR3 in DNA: TGTGCCATCAGTGAGAACAGGGATACCTACGAGCAGTACTTC.

The CDR3 sequence: CASSFNPGGTYGIQYF. CDR3 DNA: TGTGCCAGCAGCTTCAACCCCGGGGGGACATACGGCATTCAGTACTTC. The rearrangement links TRBV7-8 to TRBJ2-4, with a tentative D call TRBD2 (7 bases). V was cut by 3 bases and J by 9 bases, with 21 bases left in between. CDR3 length: 16 amino acids. Germline values: CDR1 SGHVS, CDR2 FQNEAQ.

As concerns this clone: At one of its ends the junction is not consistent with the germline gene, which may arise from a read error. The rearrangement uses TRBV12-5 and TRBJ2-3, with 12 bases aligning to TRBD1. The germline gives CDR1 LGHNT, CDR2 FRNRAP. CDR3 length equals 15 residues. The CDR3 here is CASGPGTGGTDTQYF. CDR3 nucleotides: TGTGCTAGTGGTCCGGGGACAGGGGGCACCGATACGCAGTATTTT.

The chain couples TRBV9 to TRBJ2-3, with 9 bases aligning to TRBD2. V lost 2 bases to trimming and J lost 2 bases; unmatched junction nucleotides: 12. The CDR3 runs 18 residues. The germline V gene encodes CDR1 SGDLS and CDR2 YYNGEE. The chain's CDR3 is CASSVGTRLADNTDTQYF. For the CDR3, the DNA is TGTGCCAGCAGCGTGGGAACCAGACTAGCGGACAACACAGATACGCAGTATTTT.

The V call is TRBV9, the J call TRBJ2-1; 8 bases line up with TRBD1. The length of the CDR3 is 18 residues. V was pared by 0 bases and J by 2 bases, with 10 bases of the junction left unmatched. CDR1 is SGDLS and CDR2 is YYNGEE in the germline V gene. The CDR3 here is CASSVGPFDRGPYNEQFF. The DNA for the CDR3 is TGTGCCAGCAGCGTAGGGCCCTTTGACAGGGGACCCTACAATGAGCAGTTCTTC.

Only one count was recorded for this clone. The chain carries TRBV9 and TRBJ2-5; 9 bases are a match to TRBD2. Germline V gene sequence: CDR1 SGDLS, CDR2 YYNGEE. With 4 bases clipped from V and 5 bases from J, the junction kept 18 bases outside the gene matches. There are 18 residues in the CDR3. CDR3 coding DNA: TGTGCCAGCAGCTCCCCCGGCGGGAGGGCCTCCCCTGCCGAGACCCAGTACTTC. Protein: CASSSPGGRASPAETQYF.

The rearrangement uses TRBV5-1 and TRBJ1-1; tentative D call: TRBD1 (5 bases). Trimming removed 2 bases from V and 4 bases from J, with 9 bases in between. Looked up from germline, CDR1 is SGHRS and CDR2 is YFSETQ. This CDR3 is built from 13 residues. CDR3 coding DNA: TGCGCCAGCAGCTTAGGGGAGGGCACTGAAGCTTTCTTT. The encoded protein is CASSLGEGTEAFF.

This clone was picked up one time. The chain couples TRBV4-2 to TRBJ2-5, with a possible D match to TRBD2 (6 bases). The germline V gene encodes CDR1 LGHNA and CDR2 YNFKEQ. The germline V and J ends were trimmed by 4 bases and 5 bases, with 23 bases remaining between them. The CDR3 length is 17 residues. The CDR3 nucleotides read TGTGCCAGCAGCCCTTCTAGCGTTCCTTCCTTAGTGGAGACCCAGTACTTC. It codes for CASSPSSVPSLVETQYF.

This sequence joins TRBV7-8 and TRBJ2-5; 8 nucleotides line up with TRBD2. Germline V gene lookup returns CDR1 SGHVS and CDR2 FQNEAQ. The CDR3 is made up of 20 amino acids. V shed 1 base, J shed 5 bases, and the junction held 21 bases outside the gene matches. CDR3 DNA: TGTGCCAGCAGCTTAGATGTGGATAGCGGGATAGACCCGGGGATGGAGACCCAGTACTTC. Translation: CASSLDVDSGIDPGMETQYF. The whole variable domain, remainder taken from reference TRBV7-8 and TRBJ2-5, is GAGVSQSPRYKVAKRGQDVALRCDPISGHVSLFWYQQALGQGPEFLTYFQNEAQLDKSGLPSDRFFAERPEGSVSTLKIQRTQQEDSAVYLCASSLDVDSGIDPGMETQYFGPGTRLLVL.

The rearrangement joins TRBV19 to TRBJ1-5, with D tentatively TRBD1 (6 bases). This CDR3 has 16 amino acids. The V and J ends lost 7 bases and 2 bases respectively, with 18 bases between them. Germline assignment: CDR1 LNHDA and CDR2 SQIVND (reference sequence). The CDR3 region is CASTWSQGRGNQPQHF. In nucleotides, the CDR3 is TGTGCCAGTACCTGGAGCCAGGGGAGGGGCAATCAGCCCCAGCATTTT. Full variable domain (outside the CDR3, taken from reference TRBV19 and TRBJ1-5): DGGITQSPKYLFRKEGQNVTLSCEQNLNHDAMYWYRQDPGQGLRLIYYSQIVNDFQKGDIAEGYSVSREKKESFPLTVTSAQKNPTAFYLCASTWSQGRGNQPQHFGDGTRLSIL.

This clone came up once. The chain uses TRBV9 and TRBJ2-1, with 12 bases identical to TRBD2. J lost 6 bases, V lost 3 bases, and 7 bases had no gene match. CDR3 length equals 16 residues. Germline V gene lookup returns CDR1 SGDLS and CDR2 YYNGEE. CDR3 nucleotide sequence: TGTGCCAGCAGCGACCCTAGCGGGAGGGCCGGCAATGAGCAGTTCTTC. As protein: CASSDPSGRAGNEQFF.

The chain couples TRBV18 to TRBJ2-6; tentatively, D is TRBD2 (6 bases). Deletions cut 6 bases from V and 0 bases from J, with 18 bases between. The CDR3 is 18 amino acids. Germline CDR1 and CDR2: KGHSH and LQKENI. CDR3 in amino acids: CASSHGPGANSGANVLTF. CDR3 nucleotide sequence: TGTGCCAGCTCGCATGGACCGGGAGCAAACTCTGGGGCCAACGTCCTGACTTTC.

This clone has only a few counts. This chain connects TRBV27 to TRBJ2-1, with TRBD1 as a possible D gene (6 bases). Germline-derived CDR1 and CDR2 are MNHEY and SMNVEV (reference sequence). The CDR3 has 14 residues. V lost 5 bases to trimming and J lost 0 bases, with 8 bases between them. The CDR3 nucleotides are TGTGCCAGCAGTAGGGGGAGCTCCTACAATGAGCAGTTCTTC. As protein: CASSRGSSYNEQFF.

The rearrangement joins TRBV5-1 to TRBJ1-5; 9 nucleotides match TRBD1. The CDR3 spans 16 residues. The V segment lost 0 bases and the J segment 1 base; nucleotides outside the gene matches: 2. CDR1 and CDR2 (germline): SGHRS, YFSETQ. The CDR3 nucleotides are TGCGCCAGCAGCTTGGCCGGGACAGGGAGCAATCAGCCCCAGCATTTT. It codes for CASSLAGTGSNQPQHF.

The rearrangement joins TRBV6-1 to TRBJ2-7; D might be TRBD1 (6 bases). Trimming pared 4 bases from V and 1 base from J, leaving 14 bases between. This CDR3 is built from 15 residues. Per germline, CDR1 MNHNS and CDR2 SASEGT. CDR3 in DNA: TGTGCCAGCAGTGCATCCAGGGGCGCTTCCTACGAGCAGTACTTC. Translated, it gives CASSASRGASYEQYF.

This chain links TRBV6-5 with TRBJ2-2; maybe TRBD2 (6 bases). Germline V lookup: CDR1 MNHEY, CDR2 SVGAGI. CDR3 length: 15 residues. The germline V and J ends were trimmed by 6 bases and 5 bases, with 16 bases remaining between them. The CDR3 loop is CASSPWGVGTGELFF. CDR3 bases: TGTGCCAGCAGCCCCTGGGGGGTGGGGACCGGGGAGCTGTTTTTT.

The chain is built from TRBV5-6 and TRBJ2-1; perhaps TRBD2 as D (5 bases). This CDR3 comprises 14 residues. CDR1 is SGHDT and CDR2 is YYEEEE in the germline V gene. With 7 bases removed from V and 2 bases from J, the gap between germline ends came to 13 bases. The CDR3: CASGAAGAYNEQFF. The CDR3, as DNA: TGTGCCAGCGGAGCGGCAGGAGCCTACAATGAGCAGTTCTTC.

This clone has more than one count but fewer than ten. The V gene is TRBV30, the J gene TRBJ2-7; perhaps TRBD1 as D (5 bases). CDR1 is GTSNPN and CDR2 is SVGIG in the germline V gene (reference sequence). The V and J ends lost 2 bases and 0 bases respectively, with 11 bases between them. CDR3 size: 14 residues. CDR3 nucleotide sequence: TGTGCCTGGAGTCAAGGGGTCCTCTCCTACGAGCAGTACTTC. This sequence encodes CAWSQGVLSYEQYF.

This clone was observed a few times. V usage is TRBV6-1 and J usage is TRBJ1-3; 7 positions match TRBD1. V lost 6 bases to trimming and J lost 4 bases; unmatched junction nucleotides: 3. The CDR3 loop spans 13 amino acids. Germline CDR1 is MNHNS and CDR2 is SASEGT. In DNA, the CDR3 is TGTGCCAGCAGATGGACAGGAGGAAACACCATATATTTT. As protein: CASRWTGGNTIYF.

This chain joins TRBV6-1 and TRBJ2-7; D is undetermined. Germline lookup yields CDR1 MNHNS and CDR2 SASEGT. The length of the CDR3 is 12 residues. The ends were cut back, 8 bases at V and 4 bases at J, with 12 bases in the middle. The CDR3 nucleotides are TGTGCCAGCCGTAGCCTCCAGTACGAGCAGTACTTC. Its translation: CASRSLQYEQYF.